The sequence of this T cell receptor (beta chain) was determined in a study of blood T cells in healthy people across ages. A J-beta primer mix and a sample-barcoded 5' primer were used in a second PCR of about 6 to 12 cycles. TCRdb re-called the 5' RACE reads through MiXCR, storing one row per CDR3 protein. The sample lists some 900,000 distinct CDR3 sequences; about 28% were seen once. The CDR3 loop spans 13 amino acids. After removal of 7 bases from V and 6 bases from J, the junction contained 9 bases not matched to a gene. CDR1 DFQATT and CDR2 SNEGSKA come from the germline V gene (reference sequence).

This chain connects TRBV20-1 to TRBJ2-5, with TRBD1 matching 9 bases. The source is a woman aged 80 or over in good health. Sample: blood. The CDR3 DNA follows: TGCAGTGTTGCCGGGACAGGGAGACAGACCCAGTACTTC. This sequence encodes CSVAGTGRQTQYF.